The 22 T cell receptor beta chains below come from one sample, sequenced in a study of T cells in localized non-small cell lung cancer. Clones were read by immunoSEQ multiplex PCR, and TCRdb kept only the in-frame ones, dropping some. The table has 20,000 to 25,000 clones, 80% to 90% seen once. Sample: peripheral blood, taken before any cancer treatment. All receptors come from a male donor older than 55 with stage I squamous cell lung carcinoma.

The chain employs TRBV5-6 and TRBJ2-3; D may be TRBD2 (5 bases). Trimming removed 0 bases at V and 1 base at J, with 12 bases between. The CDR3 totals 16 residues. Germline-derived CDR1 and CDR2 are SGHDT and YYEEEE. The CDR3 coding sequence is TGTGCCAGCAGCTTGGAGTCCACTAGGGGCACAGATACGCAGTATTTT. It yields the protein CASSLESTRGTDTQYF.

V is TRBV7-2 and J is TRBJ1-2, with D unclear. The germline V and J ends were trimmed by 2 bases and 9 bases, with 10 bases remaining between them. This CDR3 region has 12 residues. Germline V CDR1 and CDR2: SGHTA, FQGNSA. CDR3 sequence reads: CASSLTRPSYTF. Here the CDR3 DNA reads TGTGCCAGCAGCTTAACTCGGCCTAGCTACACCTTC.

This chain connects TRBV29-1 to TRBJ2-3; D not resolved. Trimming removed 6 bases at V and 2 bases at J, with 9 bases between. The germline CDR1 and CDR2 sequences are SQVTM and ANQGSEA. This CDR3 has 12 residues. CDR3 loop: CSVERLTDTQYF. In DNA form, the CDR3 reads TGCAGCGTGGAAAGACTCACAGATACGCAGTATTTT.

This chain joins TRBV28 and TRBJ2-1; TRBD2 matches at 8 bases. V dropped 8 bases and J dropped 8; count of bases not matched to a gene: 8. Germline V gene data show CDR1 as MDHEN and CDR2 as SYDVKM. The CDR3 sequence is 13 residues long. The CDR3 DNA reads TGTGCCAGCCGGGGGGGCGTATCTTATGAGCAGTTCTTC. It translates to CASRGGVSYEQFF.

The J gene is TRBJ1-1, the V gene TRBV18; TRBD1 matches at 7 bases. The CDR3 contains 16 residues. Looked up from germline, CDR1 is KGHSH and CDR2 is LQKENI. V was pared by 4 bases and J by 2 bases, with 10 bases of the junction left unmatched. CDR3 amino acids: CASSRDRAVSNTEAFF. CDR3 in DNA: TGTGCCAGCTCACGCGACAGGGCAGTTTCAAACACTGAAGCTTTCTTT.

The gene calls are TRBV18 and TRBJ1-1; the D is unclear. Germline values: CDR1 KGHSH, CDR2 LQKENI. Between the trimmed V and J ends, which lost 1 base and 5 bases, there was a span of 14 bases. CDR3 length: 15 residues. Here the CDR3 DNA reads TGTGCCAGCTCACCACTGGGTCCGTACGGTACTGAAGCTTTCTTT. Encoded protein: CASSPLGPYGTEAFF.

The V call is TRBV30, the J call TRBJ2-7, with a possible D match to TRBD1 (6 bases). Per germline, CDR1 GTSNPN and CDR2 SVGIG (reference sequence). Trimming removed 3 bases at V and 1 base at J, with 10 bases between. The CDR3 length is 13 residues. The CDR3 DNA is TGTGCCTGGAGACAGGGTGTTTCCTACGAGCAGTACTTC. Its translation is CAWRQGVSYEQYF.

This chain joins TRBV6-5 and TRBJ1-1, with 8 bases that match TRBD1. CDR1 is MNHEY and CDR2 is SVGAGI in the germline V gene. V was clipped by 6 bases and J by 6 bases; unmatched bases: 12. The CDR3 length is 15 residues. This CDR3 reads CASRSGQGNTPEAFF. CDR3 nucleotides: TGTGCCAGCAGATCCGGACAGGGTAATACTCCTGAAGCTTTCTTT.

For the CDR3, the DNA is TGCGCCAGCAGCTTGCGGCAGCCGAACACTGAAGCTTTCTTT. It translates to CASSLRQPNTEAFF. V usage is TRBV5-1 and J usage is TRBJ1-1, with unresolved D. V was pared by 1 base and J by 1 base, with 8 bases between. The germline V gene has CDR1 SGHRS and CDR2 YFSETQ. The CDR3 has 14 residues.

The rearrangement joins TRBV19 to TRBJ1-2; tentative D call: TRBD1 (6 bases). CDR1 and CDR2 from the germline V gene are LNHDA and SQIVND (reference sequence). V lost 6 bases and J lost 0, with 20 bases in between. The CDR3 spans 17 residues. The CDR3 region has the DNA TGTGCCAGTAGACGCCTATTCGGGGGCACCACTAACTATGGCTACACCTTC. Encoded protein: CASRRLFGGTTNYGYTF.

In regard to this clone: Relative to the germline gene, one junction end is altered; a read error may explain this. The identical CDR3 is also encoded by other nucleotide sequences in the sample. The chain links TRBV5-6 to TRBJ2-7; D is uncertain. Per germline, CDR1 SGHDT and CDR2 YYEEEE. CDR3 length equals 15 residues. As DNA, the CDR3 is TGTGCTAGCAGCTTTCAAGGTGCGAACTCCTACGAGCAGTACTTC. It is translated as CASSFQGANSYEQYF.

J is TRBJ2-2 and V is TRBV5-1; possible D gene TRBD2, 5 bases. The CDR3 contains 14 residues. CDR1 SGHRS and CDR2 YFSETQ come from the germline V gene. V was shortened by 4 bases and J by 2 bases, with 9 bases between the two germline ends. The CDR3 coding sequence is TGCGCCAGCAGCCCCGGACTCAACACCGGGGAGCTGTTTTTT. Protein product: CASSPGLNTGELFF. Drawing the rest from reference TRBV5-1 and TRBJ2-2, the complete variable domain is KAGVTQTPRYLIKTRGQQVTLSCSPISGHRSVSWYQQTPGQGLQFLFEYFSETQRNKGNFPGRFSGRQFSNSRSEMNVSTLELGDSALYLCASSPGLNTGELFFGEGSRLTVL.

The chain has TRBV27 and TRBJ1-6; tentative D call: TRBD1 (6 bases). Trimming shortened V by 3 bases and J by 7 bases, and 16 bases separated the two germline ends. The germline gives CDR1 MNHEY, CDR2 SMNVEV (reference sequence). This CDR3 contains 16 residues. CDR3 DNA: TGTGCCAGCAGTTTTTACGGGGGCGCTCAGAATTCACCCCTCCACTTT. As protein: CASSFYGGAQNSPLHF.

V is TRBV9 and J is TRBJ2-5; the D call may be TRBD1 or TRBD2 (5 bases each). The J call could be wrong; TRBJ2-7 is a better fit for the DNA end. The CDR3 spans 16 residues. CDR1 is SGDLS, CDR2 YYNGEE, per germline. The CDR3 DNA is TGTGCCAGCAGCGTAGGGGGAGCAGGGCACTCCTACGAGCAGTACTTC. Its protein is CASSVGGAGHSYEQYF.

As DNA, the CDR3 is TGTGCCAGCTCACAGGGCCGGGTGGTAGAGCAGTACTTC. It codes for CASSQGRVVEQYF. V and J are TRBV18 and TRBJ2-7; unclear D gene. Germline CDR1 and CDR2: KGHSH and LQKENI. Trimming removed 4 bases from V and 7 bases from J, with 14 bases in between. This CDR3 comprises 13 residues.

The gene calls are TRBV27 and TRBJ1-2, with D uncertain. The germline gives CDR1 MNHEY, CDR2 SMNVEV (reference sequence). Trimming left V 2 bases short and J 7 bases short, with 14 bases between. The CDR3 covers 14 residues. The CDR3, as DNA: TGTGCCAGCAGTTTAGAACCCGGATGGGGTGGCTACACCTTC. This translates into CASSLEPGWGGYTF.

The chain recombines TRBV2 with TRBJ2-1; unclear D gene. This CDR3 spans 16 amino acids. The germline CDR1 and CDR2 sequences are SNHLY and FYNNEI. Trimming cost V 4 bases and J 7 bases, with 20 bases left between them. The CDR3 sequence is CASSVRNNNLRNEQFF. The DNA for the CDR3 is TGTGCCAGCAGTGTCCGGAACAACAACTTACGGAATGAGCAGTTCTTC. Supplemented by reference TRBV2 and TRBJ2-1, the full variable domain reads EPEVTQTPSHQVTQMGQEVILRCVPISNHLYFYWYRQILGQKVEFLVSFYNNEISEKSEIFDDQFSVERPDGSNFTLKIRSTKLEDSAMYFCASSVRNNNLRNEQFFGPGTRLTVL.

The chain couples TRBV29-1 to TRBJ2-5, with D perhaps matching TRBD2 (5 bases). Per germline, CDR1 SQVTM and CDR2 ANQGSEA. The CDR3 consists of 10 residues. Trimming stripped 7 bases from V and 2 bases from J, with 5 bases between. This chain's CDR3 is CSGGQETQYF. CDR3 coding DNA: TGCAGCGGCGGGCAAGAGACCCAGTACTTC.

The chain uses TRBV6-5 and TRBJ2-7; TRBD2 is a possible D gene (5 bases). From germline, CDR1 is MNHEY and CDR2 SVGAGI. This CDR3 has 13 residues. Trimming stripped 5 bases from V and 4 bases from J, with 12 bases between. The DNA for the CDR3 is TGTGCCAGCAGTCCTTCCGGGGAGTACGAGCAGTACTTC. This sequence encodes CASSPSGEYEQYF.

This clone showed up just once. This chain's CDR3 is CASSWESYEQYF. The CDR3 region has the DNA TGTGCCAGCAGCTGGGAGAGCTACGAGCAGTACTTC. The chain links TRBV5-6 to TRBJ2-7; the D gene is possibly TRBD2 (5 bases). The CDR3 is made up of 12 amino acids. The germline V gene has CDR1 SGHDT and CDR2 YYEEEE. Trimming removed 3 bases from V and 3 bases from J, with 7 bases in between. The complete variable domain, with remaining parts taken from reference TRBV5-6 and TRBJ2-7, reads DAGVTQSPTHLIKTRGQQVTLRCSPKSGHDTVSWYQQALGQGPQFIFQYYEEEERQRGNFPDRFSGHQFPNYSSELNVNALLLGDSALYLCASSWESYEQYFGPGTRLTVT.

The rearrangement joins TRBV28 to TRBJ1-1; 8 nucleotides align to TRBD1. Unmatched junction bases numbered 5, after V lost 1 base and J lost 7 bases. The germline CDR1 and CDR2 sequences are MDHEN and SYDVKM. The CDR3 runs to 14 residues. The CDR3 nucleotides read TGTGCCAGCAGTTTATCAGGGGGCGCTTTTGAAGCTTTCTTT. Amino acid sequence: CASSLSGGAFEAFF.

The rearrangement links TRBV27 to TRBJ1-2, with D perhaps matching TRBD1 (5 bases). CDR3 size: 15 residues. V was shortened by 0 bases and J by 3 bases, with 11 bases between the two germline ends. Germline lookup yields CDR1 MNHEY and CDR2 SMNVEV (reference sequence). This CDR3 is CASSLSGGAYYGYTF. The CDR3 DNA sequence: TGTGCCAGCAGTTTATCTGGAGGGGCCTACTATGGCTACACCTTC.